The 5 T cell receptor beta chains below come from one sample, sequenced in a study of T cells in Graves' hyperthyroidism and ophthalmopathy. What was amplified from RNA transcripts were TCR beta CDR3 regions. HTBI primers were used for first-round RT-PCR of the TCR CDR3. TCRdb reanalysed the multiplex PCR reads using MiXCR and keeps one entry per CDR3 protein. The sample records 200,000 or so distinct CDR3 sequences, around 17% being singletons. What was sequenced was blood. The receptor source for this set is a woman aged 45-65 years with Graves' hyperthyroidism.

This clonotype came up many times. The chain uses TRBV28 and TRBJ1-5; 9 bases agree with TRBD1. Trimming took 8 bases from V and 0 from J; bases not matched to a gene: 11. The CDR3 length is 17 residues. Germline loops: CDR1 MDHEN, CDR2 SYDVKM. CDR3 amino acids: CASRHGTGRYSNQPQHF. The CDR3 bases are TGTGCCAGCCGACACGGGACAGGGAGATATAGCAATCAGCCCCAGCATTTT.

This clonotype has at least ten counts. The chain joins TRBV20-1 to TRBJ2-1; D not resolved. V was pared by 6 bases and J by 8 bases, with 11 bases between. CDR3 length equals 11 residues. Germline V lookup: CDR1 DFQATT, CDR2 SNEGSKA (reference sequence). The CDR3 DNA follows: TGCAGTGCGTCTTCAAAATATGAGCAGTTCTTC. It encodes CSASSKYEQFF.

The chain links TRBV19 to TRBJ2-1, with D possibly being TRBD2 (7 bases). This CDR3 is 15 amino acids long. Trimming removed 3 bases from V and 0 bases from J, with 9 bases in between. The germline V gene has CDR1 LNHDA and CDR2 SQIVND (reference sequence). The CDR3 sequence: CASSIGGLSYNEQFF. In DNA form, the CDR3 reads TGTGCCAGTAGTATCGGGGGGCTCTCCTACAATGAGCAGTTCTTC.

Ten or more counts support this clonotype. The chain recombines TRBV6-1 with TRBJ1-2; 7 bases align to TRBD1. CDR1 is MNHNS, CDR2 SASEGT, per germline. With V trimmed by 6 bases and J by 5 bases, 6 bases remained unmatched. The CDR3 has 13 residues. The chain's CDR3 is CASRPTGRYGYTF. DNA for the CDR3: TGTGCCAGCAGACCGACAGGGAGATATGGCTACACCTTC.

This rearrangement joins TRBV11-3 to TRBJ2-7, with 9 bases lining up with TRBD1. The CDR3 has 15 residues. Looked up from germline, CDR1 is SGHNT and CDR2 is YENEEA. V shed 0 bases and J 4 bases; nucleotides not matched to a gene: 4. The CDR3 region has the DNA TGTGCCAGCAGCTTAGATTCCGGGACAGGGTACGAGCAGTACTTC. Protein: CASSLDSGTGYEQYF. The variable domain in full, completed from reference TRBV11-3 and TRBJ2-7, reads EAGVVQSPRYKIIEKKQPVAFWCNPISGHNTLYWYLQNLGQGPELLIRYENEEAVDDSQLPKDRFSAERLKGVDSTLKIQPAELGDSAVYLCASSLDSGTGYEQYFGPGTRLTVT.